The 29 T cell receptor beta chains in this list originate from one sample, sequenced in a study of radiation and T cells in renal cell carcinoma. The sample's time point: blood 2 weeks post-SBRT. The treatment was: 15 Gy SBRT to primary tumor, nephrectomy 4 weeks later. Assay used: immunoSEQ multiplex PCR; TCRdb lists only in-frame clones, some missing. The sample records some 75,000 clones, about 81% being singletons. Material: blood, obtained from a patient whose treatment included radiotherapy and nephrectomy. The receptors shown here come from a man aged 55 to 70 with renal cell carcinoma.

This clone appeared many times. V gene TRBV5-4 combines with J gene TRBJ1-2, with D maybe TRBD1 (5 bases). V was clipped by 4 bases and J by 0 bases, with 13 bases between them. Germline V gene data show CDR1 as SGHNT and CDR2 as YYREEE (reference sequence). CDR3 length: 15 amino acids. The CDR3 DNA follows: TGTGCCAGCAGCCCTGAGCCAGGGACTAACTATGGCTACACCTTC. It specifies CASSPEPGTNYGYTF.

This chain links TRBV4-3 with TRBJ2-5; D unclear. V gave up 4 bases and J gave up 7 bases, with 10 bases separating them. The CDR3 spans 12 residues. Germline CDR1 LGHNA, CDR2 YSLEER. CDR3 amino acids: CASSPGVGTQYF. CDR3 nucleotide sequence: TGCGCCAGCAGCCCTGGAGTGGGGACCCAGTACTTC.

The chain couples TRBV7-9 to TRBJ2-1; maybe TRBD1 (5 bases). Germline V CDR1 and CDR2: SEHNR, FQNEAQ (reference sequence). V was trimmed by 6 bases and J by 0 bases, leaving 12 bases between them. CDR3 length: 15 residues. The CDR3 loop is CASRTAKSSYNEQFF. The CDR3 region has the DNA TGTGCCAGCAGGACAGCAAAGAGCTCCTACAATGAGCAGTTCTTC.

The chain joins TRBV15 to TRBJ1-5; possibly TRBD1 for D (5 bases). The CDR3 is made up of 14 amino acids. Germline CDR1 is LNHNV and CDR2 is YYDKDF (reference sequence). Trimming took off 5 bases at V and 5 bases at J, with 13 bases between the two ends. The DNA of the CDR3 is TGTGCCACCAGCGGGGGAGGTGGGGATCAGCCCCAGCATTTT. Encoded protein: CATSGGGGDQPQHF.

The rearrangement joins TRBV9 to TRBJ2-2; 9 bases match TRBD1. Germline CDR1 SGDLS, CDR2 YYNGEE. Trimming took 4 bases from V and 5 from J; bases not matched to a gene: 12. The CDR3 totals 17 residues. As DNA, the CDR3 is TGTGCCAGCAGCCCCCAATTGGGACAGGGTTTAACCGGGGAGCTGTTTTTT. Translation: CASSPQLGQGLTGELFF.

The chain is built from TRBV10-3 and TRBJ2-7; TRBD1 matches at 9 bases. V lost 0 bases, J lost 4 bases, and 7 bases stayed unmatched. The CDR3 spans 16 residues. The germline gives CDR1 ENHRY, CDR2 SYGVKD. The CDR3 region has the DNA TGTGCCATCAGTGAGTCTAGGGGGGACAGGGATTACGAGCAGTACTTC. Amino acid sequence: CAISESRGDRDYEQYF.

The chain carries TRBV7-9 and TRBJ1-3, with D possibly TRBD1 on 6 matching bases. The CDR3 totals 17 residues. V was shortened by 2 bases and J by 0 bases, with 14 bases between the two germline ends. Germline CDR1 and CDR2: SEHNR and FQNEAQ (reference sequence). In DNA, the CDR3 is TGTGCCAGCAGCTTACTTGGGGGGGCCAGCTCTGGAAACACCATATATTTT. Translation gives CASSLLGGASSGNTIYF.

The chain recombines TRBV4-2 with TRBJ2-7, with 9 bases identical to TRBD2. The V segment lost 0 bases and the J segment 4 bases; nucleotides outside the gene matches: 7. Germline V lookup: CDR1 LGHNA, CDR2 YNFKEQ. The CDR3 runs 16 residues. The CDR3 region has the DNA TGTGCCAGCAGCCAAGACGGAGCGGGAGGTTCTTACGAGCAGTACTTC. Translated, it gives CASSQDGAGGSYEQYF.

The V call is TRBV7-9, the J call TRBJ1-1, with D unresolved. The CDR3 has 14 amino acids. Between the trimmed V and J ends, which lost 1 base and 0 bases, there was a span of 6 bases. Per the germline V gene, CDR1 is SEHNR and CDR2 is FQNEAQ (reference sequence). CDR3 region: CASSLVAVNTEAFF. The CDR3 coding sequence is TGTGCCAGCAGCTTAGTGGCGGTGAACACTGAAGCTTTCTTT.

The CDR3 DNA reads TGCGCCAGCAGCCTCGACGGGACTAGCGGGATGGATGAGCAGTTCTTC. As protein: CASSLDGTSGMDEQFF. This rearrangement joins TRBV5-1 to TRBJ2-1; 13 positions agree with TRBD2. J gave up 8 bases and V 4 bases, and 9 bases lay outside the gene matches. CDR1 and CDR2 (germline): SGHRS, YFSETQ. CDR3 length equals 16 residues.

The chain employs TRBV5-1 and TRBJ2-5, with D possibly matching TRBD1 (6 bases). Trimming stripped 4 bases from V and 0 bases from J, with 10 bases between. The CDR3 is 14 residues long. Per the germline V gene, CDR1 is SGHRS and CDR2 is YFSETQ. The CDR3: CASSTDRHQETQYF. CDR3 bases: TGCGCCAGCAGCACCGACAGGCACCAAGAGACCCAGTACTTC.

This chain links TRBV11-3 with TRBJ2-3, with 15 nucleotides matching TRBD2. This CDR3 comprises 16 residues. J lost 3 bases, V lost 4 bases, and 2 bases had no gene match. The V gene's germline CDR1 is SGHNT and CDR2 YENEEA. In DNA form, the CDR3 reads TGTGCCAGCAGCTACGGGACTAGCGGGAGGACAGATACGCAGTATTTT. Residues: CASSYGTSGRTDTQYF.

This rearrangement joins TRBV5-1 to TRBJ2-3; 7 bases align to TRBD2. The CDR3 is made up of 16 amino acids. V was pared by 1 base and J by 2 bases, with 7 bases of the junction left unmatched. Germline V gives CDR1 SGHRS, CDR2 YFSETQ. This CDR3 reads CASSLNPSGATDTQYF. Here the CDR3 DNA reads TGCGCCAGCAGCTTGAACCCCAGCGGGGCCACAGATACGCAGTATTTT.

The J gene is TRBJ2-7, the V gene TRBV9; TRBD1 agrees at 7 bases. The CDR3 is made up of 16 amino acids. The V and J ends lost 0 bases and 3 bases, in that order; junction bases with no gene match: 9. Germline loops: CDR1 SGDLS, CDR2 YYNGEE. The CDR3 DNA follows: TGTGCCAGCAGCGTAGCTCCTGGAGACAGGGACTACGAGCAGTACTTC. It translates to CASSVAPGDRDYEQYF.

The chain combines TRBV6-1 with TRBJ2-3; TRBD2 aligns across 7 bases. Per the germline V gene, CDR1 is MNHNS and CDR2 is SASEGT. V lost 6 bases and J lost 2; bases outside the gene matches: 8. The CDR3 has 15 residues. CDR3 in amino acids: CASRIPGGFTDTQYF. In nucleotides, the CDR3 is TGTGCCAGCAGGATCCCCGGGGGGTTCACAGATACGCAGTATTTT.

The CDR3 nucleotides are TGTGCCATCAGTGAGTCAAATAACTATGGCTACACCTTC. This sequence encodes CAISESNNYGYTF. The chain combines TRBV10-3 with TRBJ1-2, with no clear D. Germline V gene data show CDR1 as ENHRY and CDR2 as SYGVKD. V gave up 0 bases and J gave up 1 base, with 3 bases separating them. This CDR3 has 13 amino acids.

This clone was seen at least ten times. The genes are TRBV2 and TRBJ2-7; 10 nucleotides line up with TRBD1. CDR1 is SNHLY and CDR2 is FYNNEI in the germline V gene. With V trimmed by 5 bases and J by 5 bases, 6 bases remained unmatched. This CDR3 region has 14 residues. The CDR3 loop reads CASSSGTGVHEQYF. The CDR3 bases are TGTGCCAGCAGTTCCGGGACAGGGGTCCACGAGCAGTACTTC.

The rearrangement joins TRBV7-2 to TRBJ1-2, with TRBD1 matching over 7 bases. The CDR3 runs to 16 residues. The trim removed 5 bases at V and 4 bases at J, leaving 13 bases unmatched. The germline V gene has CDR1 SGHTA and CDR2 FQGNSA. CDR3 sequence (DNA): TGTGCCAGCAGCCTTCGGACAGGCGATACTTCCTATGGCTACACCTTC. Protein: CASSLRTGDTSYGYTF. Variable domain in full (rest from reference TRBV7-2 and TRBJ1-2): GAGVSQSPSNKVTEKGKDVELRCDPISGHTALYWYRQSLGQGLEFLIYFQGNSAPDKSGLPSDRFSAERTGGSVSTLTIQRTQQEDSAVYLCASSLRTGDTSYGYTFGSGTRLTVV.

CDR3 loop: CASSAGIAGLGETQYF. The CDR3 DNA reads as TGTGCCAGCAGTGCGGGAATAGCGGGACTGGGAGAGACCCAGTACTTC. The chain links TRBV2 to TRBJ2-5, with TRBD2 identical over 8 bases. Germline lookup yields CDR1 SNHLY and CDR2 FYNNEI. The ends lost 4 bases at V and 4 bases at J; junction bases unmatched: 11. This CDR3 region has 16 residues.

The chain uses TRBV6-6 and TRBJ2-7, with a possible D match to TRBD1 (6 bases). This CDR3 is built from 15 residues. The germline CDR1 and CDR2 sequences are MNHNY and SVGAGI (reference sequence). Trimming shortened V by 0 bases and J by 5 bases, and 14 bases separated the two germline ends. The CDR3 loop reads CASSYSKGRGNEQYF. For the CDR3, the DNA is TGTGCCAGCAGTTACTCGAAGGGCAGGGGAAACGAGCAGTACTTC.

This clone has just a few counts. The CDR3 loop is CASSLDLAGGVDTQYF. CDR3 nucleotides: TGTGCCAGCAGCTTAGACCTAGCGGGAGGGGTAGATACGCAGTATTTT. V usage is TRBV7-9 and J usage is TRBJ2-3; 12 nucleotides align to TRBD2. The length of the CDR3 is 16 residues. With V trimmed by 1 base and J by 5 bases, 4 bases remained unmatched. The germline V gene encodes CDR1 SEHNR and CDR2 FQNEAQ (reference sequence).

In this sample, this clone turned up a few times. The chain carries TRBV20-1 and TRBJ2-1, with D possibly TRBD2 on 5 matching bases. Per the germline V gene, CDR1 is DFQATT and CDR2 is SNEGSKA (reference sequence). The V and J ends lost 3 bases and 12 bases respectively, with 12 bases between them. This CDR3 region has 11 residues. The CDR3 here is CSASALAGQFF. DNA for the CDR3: TGCAGTGCTAGTGCTCTAGCTGGGCAGTTCTTC.

V is TRBV7-2 and J is TRBJ1-2, with D possibly TRBD1 on 5 matching bases. From germline, CDR1 is SGHTA and CDR2 FQGNSA. The CDR3 is made up of 18 amino acids. Trimming took off 0 bases at V and 4 bases at J, with 21 bases between the two ends. The CDR3 spells CASSLAPISRVSVYGYTF. The CDR3 nucleotides read TGTGCCAGCAGCTTAGCGCCCATCTCCAGGGTTTCAGTCTATGGCTACACCTTC.

The rearrangement uses TRBV6-6 and TRBJ2-2; weak D call: TRBD2 (5 bases). Germline V gives CDR1 MNHNY, CDR2 SVGAGI (reference sequence). V was trimmed by 11 bases and J by 2 bases, leaving 18 bases between them. The CDR3 loop spans 15 amino acids. For the CDR3, the DNA is TGTGCCGTGGCCAGAGCGGATTTAAACACCGGGGAGCTGTTTTTT. As protein: CAVARADLNTGELFF.

The rearrangement joins TRBV7-9 to TRBJ2-3; 7 bases fit TRBD1. Germline CDR1 reads SEHNR; CDR2 reads FQNEAQ (reference sequence). V gave up 5 bases and J gave up 0 bases; unmatched junction bases: 11. The CDR3 runs 17 residues. The CDR3 coding sequence is TGTGCCAGCAGCCGACCTCAGACAGGGCCAAGCACAGATACGCAGTATTTT. It translates to CASSRPQTGPSTDTQYF.

In this sample, this clone is medium-sized. V and J are TRBV9 and TRBJ1-1, with 7 positions matching TRBD1. J was trimmed by 0 bases and V by 0 bases; bases with no gene match: 17. The CDR3 spans 20 residues. Germline V CDR1 and CDR2: SGDLS, YYNGEE. CDR3 region: CASSVEVGGTGEGMNTEAFF. DNA of the CDR3: TGTGCCAGCAGCGTAGAGGTCGGAGGAACAGGGGAGGGGATGAACACTGAAGCTTTCTTT.

The chain employs TRBV7-6 and TRBJ2-3; 8 positions match TRBD1. The V gene end was trimmed by 3 bases and the J gene end by 5 bases; junction bases not matched to a gene: 7. The CDR3 runs to 15 residues. Per germline, CDR1 SGHVS and CDR2 FNYEAQ. Here the CDR3 DNA reads TGTGCCAGCAGCTTCAGGGGGCGAGGGTTAGATACGCAGTATTTT. Amino acids: CASSFRGRGLDTQYF.

The CDR3 spells CASSLNRRLYNEQFF. The CDR3 DNA sequence: TGTGCCAGCAGCCTGAACAGGCGACTCTACAATGAGCAGTTCTTC. V is TRBV7-9 and J is TRBJ2-1; D perhaps matches TRBD1 (5 bases). V was trimmed by 5 bases and J by 3 bases, leaving 14 bases between them. Looked up from germline, CDR1 is SEHNR and CDR2 is FQNEAQ (reference sequence). This CDR3 spans 15 amino acids.

J is TRBJ2-6 and V is TRBV2; D gene unclear. V was clipped by 3 bases and J by 0 bases, with 6 bases between them. Germline CDR1 is SNHLY and CDR2 is FYNNEI. CDR3 length: 15 amino acids. CDR3 in amino acids: CASSDPSSGANVLTF. Written as DNA, the CDR3 is TGTGCCAGCAGTGACCCGAGCTCTGGGGCCAACGTCCTGACTTTC. The full variable domain, its missing parts supplied by reference TRBV2 and TRBJ2-6, is EPEVTQTPSHQVTQMGQEVILRCVPISNHLYFYWYRQILGQKVEFLVSFYNNEISEKSEIFDDQFSVERPDGSNFTLKIRSTKLEDSAMYFCASSDPSSGANVLTFGAGSRLTVL.